Listed below are T cell receptor beta chains from one sample, sequenced in a study of early T cells in non-severe SARS-CoV-2 infection. TCRdb fed the 5' RACE reads into MiXCR, producing one record per CDR3 protein. The table shows roughly 12,000 distinct CDR3 sequences, with around 5% occurring only once. Sequencing used whole blood. The source is an adult who was a healthcare worker with PCR-confirmed SARS-CoV-2 infection or an uninfected control (not recorded which). Both conserved end residues are part of each CDR3. A D gene is named only where the DNA matches it firmly. Part of the rows lack a size; the others show once, few, many or a class for expanded clones.

.,medium-sized,TRBV20-1,TRBJ1-2,TGCAGTGCTAGAGAGATGGACTATGGCTACACCTTC,CSAREMDYGYTF
.,medium-sized,TRBV27,TRBJ2-3,TGTGCCAGCAGGGCCATTGGGGGACTCCATTTCAATACGCAGTATTTT,CASRAIGGLHFNTQYF
TRBD2,many,TRBV10-2,TRBJ2-5,TGCGCCAGCAGCCTGGGACTAGCCCAAGAGACCCAGTACTTC,CASSLGLAQETQYF
TRBD2,medium-sized,TRBV20-1,TRBJ2-1,TGCAGTGCAGGGGCGAGCGGGGGGTTAAGGAATGAGCAGTTCTTC,CSAGASGGLRNEQFF
.,.,TRBV30,TRBJ1-2,TGTGCCTGGAGGAATAGTAGGTGGGTGTCGAGTGGCATGCATGGCTACACCTTC,CAWRNSRWVSSGMHGYTF
.,.,TRBV20-1,TRBJ2-1,TGCAGTGCTAGACCCCCCGGGGGAGGCGGTGAGCAGTTCTTC,CSARPPGGGGEQFF
TRBD1,medium-sized,TRBV7-3,TRBJ2-1,TGTGCCAGCAGCTTAATCCCAGGGGGCGGAAGAAGGGGCTCCTACAATGAGCAGTTCTTC,CASSLIPGGGRRGSYNEQFF
TRBD1,few,TRBV12-3/TRBV12-4,TRBJ2-3,TGTGCCAGCAGATCACAACAACAGGGGCCGCAGTATTTT,CASRSQQQGPQYF
TRBD2,medium-sized,TRBV20-1,TRBJ2-1,TGCAGTGCTATGCGGGGGGAAGGAAATGAGCAGTTCTTC,CSAMRGEGNEQFF
.,.,TRBV9,TRBJ2-3,TGTGCCAGCAGCGAGATCACAGATACGCAGTATTTT,CASSEITDTQYF
TRBD1,many,TRBV9,TRBJ2-3,TGTGCCAGCAGCTCCGGACAGGGGTACACAGATACGCAGTATTTT,CASSSGQGYTDTQYF
.,many,TRBV7-8,TRBJ2-3,TGTGCCAGCAGCTTAGTGGCAGGTTGGGACACAGATACGCAGTATTTT,CASSLVAGWDTDTQYF
TRBD1,many,TRBV6-1,TRBJ1-4,TGTGCCAGCAGTGCGACCGGGACAGGGAACGAAAAACTGTTTTTT,CASSATGTGNEKLFF
TRBD1,.,TRBV20-1,TRBJ1-2,TGCAGTGCTAGAGAAGGACAGGCGTATGGCTACACCTTC,CSAREGQAYGYTF
TRBD1,medium-sized,TRBV6-1,TRBJ2-7,TGTGCCAGCAGTGAATTTGACAGGGAAGGGTACGAGCAGTACTTC,CASSEFDREGYEQYF
.,medium-sized,TRBV20-1,TRBJ1-1,TGCAGTGCACCCGTGGGGGACACTGAAGCTTTCTTT,CSAPVGDTEAFF
TRBD1,medium-sized,TRBV5-1,TRBJ2-1,TGCGCCAGCAGAGACAGGGAAGGCATTGAGCAGTTCTTC,CASRDREGIEQFF
.,many,TRBV4-3,TRBJ1-2,TGCGCCAGCAGCCAAGATTCGAGGGGTACCGCCTATGGCTACACCTTC,CASSQDSRGTAYGYTF
.,many,TRBV7-2,TRBJ1-3,TGTGCCAGCAGCTTGGGAAGCTCTGGAAACACCATATATTTT,CASSLGSSGNTIYF
.,.,TRBV25-1,TRBJ2-3,TGTGCCAGCAGTGAATACCGCGGGGGCTTGTCTGGTTCGGATACGCAGTATTTT,CASSEYRGGLSGSDTQYF
.,medium-sized,TRBV4-3,TRBJ2-1,TGCGCCAGCAGCCCAAATGGGGGGAGCGCCTTCTACAATGAGCAGTTCTTC,CASSPNGGSAFYNEQFF
.,many,TRBV20-1,TRBJ1-1,TGCAGTGCTAGGCCCGGGGCACCCACTGAAGCTTTCTTT,CSARPGAPTEAFF
TRBD1,.,TRBV7-7,TRBJ2-6,TGTGCTAGCAGTGCTGACAGGGTAGGATCTGGGGCCAACGTCCTGACTTTC,CASSADRVGSGANVLTF
.,.,TRBV4-3,TRBJ2-3,TGCGCCAGCAGCCAAGATCTTGGCGATACTACGCAGTATTTT,CASSQDLGDTTQYF
.,many,TRBV20-1,TRBJ2-3,TGCAGTGCTAGACCCCTTCATCAGAGGAGCGGTTTCACAGATACGCAGTATTTT,CSARPLHQRSGFTDTQYF
.,few,TRBV20-1,TRBJ2-5,TGCAGTGCTAGATCCCCCGGAGGGCAAGAGACCCAGTACTTC,CSARSPGGQETQYF
TRBD2,.,TRBV6-1,TRBJ2-1,TGTGCCAGCACCCTGGGACTAGCGGATTATAATGAGCAGTTCTTC,CASTLGLADYNEQFF
TRBD1,medium-sized,TRBV18,TRBJ1-2,TGTGCCAGCTCACCCGGACAGGGAGGAGGCTACACCTTC,CASSPGQGGGYTF
.,many,TRBV7-2,TRBJ2-5,TGTGCCAGCAGCTCCTACGAGCGCGTCGTAGAGACCCAGTACTTC,CASSSYERVVETQYF
.,medium-sized,TRBV7-9,TRBJ1-5,TGTGCCAGCAGCCGAGGCGGATACAATCAGCCCCAGCATTTT,CASSRGGYNQPQHF
TRBD1,many,TRBV12-3/TRBV12-4,TRBJ1-1,TGTGCCAGCGGAAAAACGAGGGACAGGGGGGGTGAAGCTTTCTTT,CASGKTRDRGGEAFF
.,many,TRBV12-3/TRBV12-4,TRBJ1-2,TGTGCCAGCGGGGCAGGGATAGGCTACACCTTC,CASGAGIGYTF
TRBD1,many,TRBV20-1,TRBJ1-5,TGCAGTGCTGGGGGGACAGGTTGGCAGCCCCAGCATTTT,CSAGGTGWQPQHF
.,many,TRBV7-2,TRBJ1-4,TGTGCCAGCAGCTTGTTGAAAGGGGCAAGTGAAAAACTGTTTTTT,CASSLLKGASEKLFF
TRBD1,medium-sized,TRBV7-9,TRBJ2-3,TGTGCCAGCAGCTCATCCGGGACAGCAACAGATACGCAGTATTTT,CASSSSGTATDTQYF
.,.,TRBV10-3,TRBJ2-3,TGTGCCATCTTGCGGGATAACACAGATACGCAGTATTTT,CAILRDNTDTQYF
.,medium-sized,TRBV9,TRBJ1-2,TGTGCCAGCAGCCCCCGGCTCGGGGGGCCCGATGGCTACACCTTC,CASSPRLGGPDGYTF
.,medium-sized,TRBV5-1,TRBJ2-5,TGCGCCAGCAGCTTGGTGCCCACCCAAGAGACCCAGTACTTC,CASSLVPTQETQYF
.,few,TRBV9,TRBJ1-5,TGTGCCAGCAGCCCCTCACAAGGGAGCAATCAGCCCCAGCATTTT,CASSPSQGSNQPQHF
.,many,TRBV12-3/TRBV12-4,TRBJ1-2,TGTGCCAGCAGTGCCTCCGGGCCGTCCTACAGCTACACCTTC,CASSASGPSYSYTF
.,.,TRBV6-1,TRBJ2-1,TGTGCCAGCACTACGACTTCCAGCGGCTACAATGAGCAGTTCTTC,CASTTTSSGYNEQFF
.,medium-sized,TRBV7-8,TRBJ1-1,TGTGCCAGCAGCTTTGAGCTCGGGACTGAAGCTTTCTTT,CASSFELGTEAFF
TRBD1,many,TRBV27,TRBJ2-5,TGTGCCAGCAGGACAGGGAACTTCCAAGAGACCCAGTACTTC,CASRTGNFQETQYF
.,.,TRBV24-1,TRBJ2-1,TGTGCCACCAGTGAGGGGGGCTTCTCCTACAATGAGCAGTTCTTC,CATSEGGFSYNEQFF
.,medium-sized,TRBV7-9,TRBJ1-2,TGTGCCAGCAGCGCCCGATCATCGATCCATGGCTACACCTTC,CASSARSSIHGYTF
TRBD1,few,TRBV29-1,TRBJ2-5,TGCAGCGCTACCGGGACAGGGTCTCAAGAGACCCAGTACTTC,CSATGTGSQETQYF
.,few,TRBV7-9,TRBJ2-7,TGTGCCAGCAGCTACGGGACGGCCACCTACGAGCAGTACTTC,CASSYGTATYEQYF
TRBD1,few,TRBV7-7,TRBJ2-1,TGTGCTAGCAGCCAGACAGGGGACGGACCACAGTTCTTC,CASSQTGDGPQFF
.,.,TRBV4-3,TRBJ1-2,TGCGCCAGCAGCCAAGACAGGGGAAGTGGCGGCTACACCTTC,CASSQDRGSGGYTF
.,medium-sized,TRBV5-1,TRBJ1-6,TGCGCCAGCAGCTTGGAGGTAGGAGGGAGTAATTCACCCCTCCACTTT,CASSLEVGGSNSPLHF
.,many,TRBV5-1,TRBJ2-3,TGCGCCAGCAGCAGGGGACGGGGGAACACAGATACGCAGTATTTT,CASSRGRGNTDTQYF
.,few,TRBV20-1,TRBJ2-7,TGCAGTGCTAGAACGGCGGGGCTGGGCGAGCAGTACTTC,CSARTAGLGEQYF
.,many,TRBV11-2,TRBJ1-1,TGTGCCAGCAGCCAGATGGGGGGTAACACTGAAGCTTTCTTT,CASSQMGGNTEAFF
.,few,TRBV18,TRBJ2-7,TGTGCCAGCTCACTACGCGGATCAACCTACGAGCAGTACTTC,CASSLRGSTYEQYF
TRBD1,few,TRBV2,TRBJ1-1,TGTGCCAGCAGTGAAACAGGGGGCTTCACTGAAGCTTTCTTT,CASSETGGFTEAFF
.,many,TRBV5-1,TRBJ2-7,TGCGCCAGCAGCGTAGAGACGACTACGACCTACGAGCAGTACTTC,CASSVETTTTYEQYF